A single sample gave rise to the 27 T cell receptor beta chains below, sequenced in a study of blood T cell repertoires in COVID-19. Profiled with immunoSEQ multiplex PCR; TCRdb holds only in-frame clones, not every one. The sample contains approximately 97,000 clones, 80% to 95% of which appear only once. The specimen was peripheral blood. All receptors derive from a woman aged 45-59 years with COVID-19, enrolled during active disease.

The table lists this clone with a few counts. The chain joins TRBV5-1 to TRBJ2-4, with D possibly matching TRBD2 (6 bases). The CDR3 extends over 17 amino acids. CDR1 is SGHRS, CDR2 YFSETQ, per germline. V was shortened by 4 bases and J by 0 bases, with 17 bases between the two germline ends. The CDR3 DNA sequence: TGCGCCAGCAGCCACGGGACTGAACGGGAAGCCAAAAACATTCAGTACTTC. Protein product: CASSHGTEREAKNIQYF.

The J gene is TRBJ1-5, the V gene TRBV16; D not resolved. V lost 1 base, J lost 9 bases, and 13 bases lay in between. The CDR3 spans 14 residues. The germline CDR1 and CDR2 sequences are KGHSY and FQNENV. The CDR3 nucleotides are TGTGCCAGCAGCCAATTCCCCAGTGTAATGCCCCAGCATTTT. Protein product: CASSQFPSVMPQHF.

The chain links TRBV6-5 to TRBJ2-1, with 9 bases aligning to TRBD2. The CDR3 spans 15 residues. Germline values: CDR1 MNHEY, CDR2 SVGAGI. The trim removed 4 bases at V and 10 bases at J, leaving 11 bases unmatched. The CDR3 here is CASSSLAGGPGEQFF. CDR3 DNA sequence: TGTGCCAGCAGTTCCCTTGCGGGGGGGCCGGGAGAGCAGTTCTTC.

The chain has TRBV2 and TRBJ1-1; D remains ambiguous. Germline-derived CDR1 and CDR2 are SNHLY and FYNNEI. The CDR3 length is 16 residues. V lost 2 bases and J 0 bases, leaving 13 bases between the germline ends. The CDR3 loop reads CASSEMRILMNTEAFF. CDR3 sequence (DNA): TGTGCCAGCAGTGAAATGAGGATCCTCATGAACACTGAAGCTTTCTTT.

J is TRBJ1-6 and V is TRBV19, with D possibly being TRBD1 (6 bases). V was clipped by 6 bases and J by 9 bases, with 15 bases between them. Germline CDR1 reads LNHDA; CDR2 reads SQIVND (reference sequence). CDR3 length: 14 residues. The CDR3 loop is CASSTTGRGSPLHF. The CDR3 DNA reads TGTGCCAGTAGCACTACAGGGAGGGGTTCACCCCTCCACTTT. Using reference TRBV19 and TRBJ1-6 for the parts outside the CDR3, the full variable domain is DGGITQSPKYLFRKEGQNVTLSCEQNLNHDAMYWYRQDPGQGLRLIYYSQIVNDFQKGDIAEGYSVSREKKESFPLTVTSAQKNPTAFYLCASSTTGRGSPLHFGNGTRLTVT.

This rearrangement joins TRBV7-9 to TRBJ1-2; D not certain. This CDR3 spans 14 amino acids. Germline V lookup: CDR1 SEHNR, CDR2 FQNEAQ (reference sequence). Deletions cut 5 bases from V and 4 bases from J, with 14 bases between. The CDR3 loop reads CASSPPGGIYGYTF. The CDR3 nucleotides are TGTGCCAGCAGCCCCCCAGGAGGGATCTATGGCTACACCTTC.

The chain is built from TRBV27 and TRBJ2-1; TRBD2 matches 15 bases. J was trimmed by 6 bases and V by 9 bases; bases with no gene match: 3. CDR1 and CDR2 (germline): MNHEY, SMNVEV (reference sequence). The CDR3 length is 14 residues. CDR3 loop: CASRTSGGANEQFF. DNA of the CDR3: TGTGCCAGTCGGACTAGCGGGGGGGCCAATGAGCAGTTCTTC.

The rearrangement links TRBV15 to TRBJ1-1, with D perhaps TRBD1 (5 bases). With 0 bases removed from V and 1 base from J, the gap between germline ends came to 9 bases. This CDR3 region has 15 residues. Germline values: CDR1 LNHNV, CDR2 YYDKDF (reference sequence). The CDR3 bases are TGTGCCACCAGCAGAGATCGGGGGGGGAACACTGAAGCTTTCTTT. Protein product: CATSRDRGGNTEAFF.

The genes are TRBV13 and TRBJ2-1; TRBD2 agrees at 7 bases. Unmatched junction bases numbered 20, after V lost 6 bases and J lost 0 bases. Germline V gene sequence: CDR1 PRHDT, CDR2 FYEKMQ (reference sequence). The CDR3 is 20 residues long. The CDR3: CASRRLAPHERASSYNEQFF. The CDR3 DNA sequence: TGTGCCAGCAGACGACTAGCCCCCCACGAACGGGCTAGCTCCTACAATGAGCAGTTCTTC. Full variable domain (missing parts from reference TRBV13 and TRBJ2-1): AAGVIQSPRHLIKEKRETATLKCYPIPRHDTVYWYQQGPGQDPQFLISFYEKMQSDKGSIPDRFSAQQFSDYHSELNMSSLELGDSALYFCASRRLAPHERASSYNEQFFGPGTRLTVL.

This sequence joins TRBV12-3 or TRBV12-4 and TRBJ1-2, with D uncertain. V was clipped by 5 bases and J by 4 bases, with 11 bases between them. This CDR3 is 13 amino acids long. For the CDR3, the DNA is TGTGCCAGCAGTCCCCTCGACACCTATGGCTACACCTTC. Encoded protein: CASSPLDTYGYTF.

The table lists this clone with a count of one. The chain is built from TRBV5-1 and TRBJ1-1; D unclear. This CDR3 is built from 16 residues. Trimming removed 4 bases from V and 0 bases from J, with 16 bases in between. Per germline, CDR1 SGHRS and CDR2 YFSETQ. The CDR3 spells CASSPSPAGMNTEAFF. CDR3 nucleotides: TGCGCCAGCAGCCCCTCACCCGCGGGTATGAACACTGAAGCTTTCTTT.

In nucleotides, the CDR3 is TGTGCCAGCAGCTTCCTCATAGGGGGCCGGGACACCGGGGAGCTGTTTTTT. Translating it yields CASSFLIGGRDTGELFF. The rearrangement links TRBV9 to TRBJ2-2; 7 bases match TRBD1. This CDR3 comprises 17 residues. Germline loops: CDR1 SGDLS, CDR2 YYNGEE. The V gene end was trimmed by 4 bases and the J gene end by 3 bases; junction bases not matched to a gene: 12.

This clone was seen once. The CDR3 loop reads CASSYETSGGKLQYF. The CDR3 DNA sequence: TGTGCCAGCAGTTACGAGACTAGCGGGGGTAAATTGCAGTATTTT. This chain uses TRBV6-5 with TRBJ2-3, with 12 bases aligning to TRBD2. V lost 2 bases to trimming and J lost 11 bases; unmatched junction nucleotides: 8. The CDR3 has 15 amino acids. Germline loops: CDR1 MNHEY, CDR2 SVGAGI.

The CDR3 is CASSLGEGDEKLFF. In DNA form, the CDR3 reads TGTGCCAGCAGCTTAGGGGAGGGGGATGAAAAACTGTTTTTT. This chain joins TRBV7-9 and TRBJ1-4; weak D call: TRBD1 (6 bases). This CDR3 contains 14 residues. V was cut by 1 base and J by 6 bases, with 9 bases left in between. The germline V gene encodes CDR1 SEHNR and CDR2 FQNEAQ (reference sequence). Drawing the rest from reference TRBV7-9 and TRBJ1-4, the complete variable domain is DTGVSQNPRHKITKRGQNVTFRCDPISEHNRLYWYRQTLGQGPEFLTYFQNEAQLEKSRLLSDRFSAERPKGSFSTLEIQRTEQGDSAMYLCASSLGEGDEKLFFGSGTQLSVL.

The rearrangement links TRBV4-1 to TRBJ2-5; D gene ambiguous. Trimming shortened V by 1 base and J by 5 bases, and 8 bases separated the two germline ends. Per germline, CDR1 MGHRA and CDR2 YSYEKL. The CDR3 is 13 residues long. CDR3 nucleotides: TGCGCCAGCAGCCAAGGCGAGTGGGAGACCCAGTACTTC. Translating it yields CASSQGEWETQYF.

The rearrangement joins TRBV7-8 to TRBJ2-5; 11 positions match TRBD1. The CDR3 is made up of 16 amino acids. Per the germline V gene, CDR1 is SGHVS and CDR2 is FQNEAQ. V dropped 4 bases and J dropped 3; count of bases not matched to a gene: 7. CDR3 DNA sequence: TGTGCCAGCAGCTGGGGAGCGGGACAGGGGGAAGAGACCCAGTACTTC. This encodes CASSWGAGQGEETQYF.

This sequence joins TRBV3-1 (or the pseudogene TRBV3-2) and TRBJ1-2, with D maybe TRBD1 (5 bases). Trimming removed 0 bases at V and 8 bases at J, with 10 bases between. Germline V CDR1 and CDR2: LGHDT, YNNKEL (reference sequence). The CDR3 is 13 residues long. The CDR3 here is CASSQDAGRGYTF. The CDR3 nucleotides read TGTGCCAGCAGCCAAGATGCAGGGCGAGGCTACACCTTC.

The V and J genes are TRBV9 and TRBJ1-2; 7 nucleotides align to TRBD1. Germline values: CDR1 SGDLS, CDR2 YYNGEE. V lost 3 bases, J lost 4 bases, and 6 bases stayed unmatched. The CDR3 totals 14 residues. In nucleotides, the CDR3 is TGTGCCAGCAGCGGAACAGGGGCGAGCTATGGCTACACCTTC. As protein: CASSGTGASYGYTF.

This clone is a singleton in its sample. This chain connects TRBV9 to TRBJ1-4; no firm D call. CDR1 SGDLS and CDR2 YYNGEE come from the germline V gene. Trimming removed 1 base at V and 3 bases at J, with 4 bases between. The length of the CDR3 is 13 residues. CDR3 in amino acids: CASSVSANEKLFF. The CDR3 region has the DNA TGTGCCAGCAGCGTATCAGCTAATGAAAAACTGTTTTTT.

This clone was recorded once. The sample carries other DNA sequences with the same CDR3. The rearrangement joins TRBV24-1 to TRBJ1-5; D unresolved. V was cut by 2 bases and J by 4 bases, with 5 bases left in between. This CDR3 comprises 13 residues. Germline values: CDR1 KGHDR, CDR2 SFDVKD. The DNA for the CDR3 is TGTGCCACCAGTGATTCCGGTAATCAGCCCCAGCATTTT. This gives the protein CATSDSGNQPQHF.

The chain carries TRBV9 and TRBJ1-2; perhaps TRBD1 as D (6 bases). Germline CDR1 reads SGDLS; CDR2 reads YYNGEE. The ends were cut back, 0 bases at V and 5 bases at J, with 17 bases in the middle. The CDR3 is made up of 16 amino acids. The CDR3 bases are TGTGCCAGCAGCGTAGTATCGAGCGGGGGCGAGTATGGCTACACCTTC. It encodes CASSVVSSGGEYGYTF. Variable domain in full (rest from reference TRBV9 and TRBJ1-2): DSGVTQTPKHLITATGQRVTLRCSPRSGDLSVYWYQQSLDQGLQFLIQYYNGEERAKGNILERFSAQQFPDLHSELNLSSLELGDSALYFCASSVVSSGGEYGYTFGSGTRLTVV.

The chain carries TRBV19 and TRBJ1-1, with a weak D call TRBD1 (6 bases). The CDR3 length is 13 residues. Germline assignment: CDR1 LNHDA and CDR2 SQIVND (reference sequence). Trimming left V 9 bases short and J 0 bases short, with 11 bases between. CDR3 nucleotides: TGTGCCAGGAAGGACAGTATGAACACTGAAGCTTTCTTT. Translation gives CARKDSMNTEAFF.

The chain employs TRBV9 and TRBJ2-1, with 7 bases that match TRBD1. Germline CDR1 SGDLS, CDR2 YYNGEE. The CDR3 has 19 amino acids. J gave up 5 bases and V 0 bases, and 17 bases lay outside the gene matches. The CDR3 protein is CASSVATRGPRHLNNEQFF. For the CDR3, the DNA is TGTGCCAGCAGCGTAGCTACTAGGGGGCCTAGGCATCTCAACAATGAGCAGTTCTTC.

The chain combines TRBV3-1 (or the pseudogene TRBV3-2) with TRBJ1-1; 9 bases fit TRBD1. This CDR3 has 16 residues. The V and J ends lost 2 bases and 4 bases, in that order; junction bases with no gene match: 8. Germline CDR1 LGHDT, CDR2 YNNKEL (reference sequence). CDR3 nucleotide sequence: TGTGCCAGCAGCCAAAGACTCGGACAGGGGATCACTGAAGCTTTCTTT. This translates into CASSQRLGQGITEAFF.

V gene TRBV4-1 combines with J gene TRBJ2-2; 9 nucleotides agree with TRBD2. After removal of 4 bases from V and 3 bases from J, the junction contained 6 bases not matched to a gene. Germline V gives CDR1 MGHRA, CDR2 YSYEKL. The CDR3 extends over 16 amino acids. CDR3 loop: CASSPRVAGDTGELFF. DNA for the CDR3: TGCGCCAGCAGCCCCCGGGTAGCGGGGGACACCGGGGAGCTGTTTTTT.

V and J are TRBV12-3 or TRBV12-4 and TRBJ1-1; 9 nucleotides agree with TRBD1. J was trimmed by 4 bases and V by 8 bases; bases with no gene match: 5. This CDR3 is built from 13 residues. The CDR3 region is CASGGTGFTEAFF. DNA for the CDR3: TGTGCCAGCGGGGGGACAGGGTTCACTGAAGCTTTCTTT.

This clone came up once. V gene TRBV19 combines with J gene TRBJ2-3; 8 bases fit TRBD2. CDR1 and CDR2 from the germline V gene are LNHDA and SQIVND (reference sequence). The junction had 7 bases not matched to a gene; V was cut back by 7 bases and J by 1 base. The CDR3 runs to 15 residues. For the CDR3, the DNA is TGTGCCAGTATCGGTCCAGCGGGAGGCACAGATACGCAGTATTTT. As protein: CASIGPAGGTDTQYF.